These T cell receptor beta chains were read from a single sample in a study of neurological immune-mediated disorders. TCRdb called the 5' RACE reads again in MiXCR, with one record for every CDR3 protein. The sample contains 74,000 or so distinct CDR3 sequences, about 9.7% of which appear only once. Sequenced material: PBMCs. The receptors were gathered from a man aged 50 to 59 in good health. The CDR3 runs from the conserved cysteine through the conserved F or W. The order of the fields is D gene, clone size, J gene, V gene, CDR3 protein, CDR3 DNA. D genes are given only for firm matches. Clone size is not always given. Where it is, it says once, few, many or a class for expanded clones.

D gene: NA
clone size: many
J gene: TRBJ2-7
V gene: TRBV20-1
CDR3 protein: CSARDMGHSYEQYF
CDR3 DNA: TGCAGTGCTAGAGATATGGGACATTCCTACGAGCAGTACTTC

D gene: TRBD1
clone size: many
J gene: TRBJ1-1
V gene: TRBV25-1
CDR3 protein: CASSAGTGGAGTEAFF
CDR3 DNA: TGTGCCAGCAGTGCCGGGACAGGGGGCGCGGGTACTGAAGCTTTCTTT

D gene: NA
clone size: many
J gene: TRBJ1-1
V gene: TRBV6-5
CDR3 protein: CASSYSGLAFF
CDR3 DNA: TGTGCCAGCAGTTACTCAGGGTTGGCTTTCTTT

D gene: TRBD2
clone size: many
J gene: TRBJ2-3
V gene: TRBV28
CDR3 protein: CAILGGDTQYF
CDR3 DNA: TGTGCCATCCTGGGGGGGGATACGCAGTATTTT

D gene: NA
clone size: NA
J gene: TRBJ2-3
V gene: TRBV20-1
CDR3 protein: CSVHPGGTDTQYF
CDR3 DNA: TGCAGTGTCCATCCCGGGGGTACAGATACGCAGTATTTT

D gene: NA
clone size: many
J gene: TRBJ2-5
V gene: TRBV5-5
CDR3 protein: CASSPGQQPSQETQYF
CDR3 DNA: TGTGCCAGCAGCCCCGGACAGCAACCCTCCCAAGAGACCCAGTACTTC

D gene: TRBD2
clone size: many
J gene: TRBJ2-3
V gene: TRBV7-3
CDR3 protein: CASSPWTSATDTQYF
CDR3 DNA: TGTGCCAGCAGCCCCTGGACTAGCGCCACAGATACGCAGTATTTT

D gene: TRBD1
clone size: many
J gene: TRBJ1-5
V gene: TRBV20-1
CDR3 protein: CSATPGQGSQPQHF
CDR3 DNA: TGCAGTGCGACACCGGGACAGGGAAGTCAGCCCCAGCATTTT

D gene: NA
clone size: many
J gene: TRBJ2-7
V gene: TRBV28
CDR3 protein: CAITDPSGSPYEQYF
CDR3 DNA: TGTGCCATCACTGACCCCAGCGGGTCCCCCTACGAGCAGTACTTC

D gene: TRBD2
clone size: many
J gene: TRBJ2-3
V gene: TRBV4-1
CDR3 protein: CASSQEGSGGRTDTQYF
CDR3 DNA: TGCGCCAGCAGCCAGGAGGGGAGCGGGGGGCGTACAGATACGCAGTATTTT

D gene: NA
clone size: many
J gene: TRBJ1-1
V gene: TRBV20-1
CDR3 protein: CSARSPPVTQNTEAFF
CDR3 DNA: TGCAGTGCTAGAAGTCCCCCGGTGACACAGAACACTGAAGCTTTCTTT

D gene: TRBD1
clone size: many
J gene: TRBJ2-1
V gene: TRBV12-3/TRBV12-4
CDR3 protein: CASTPEGQGAVNEQFF
CDR3 DNA: TGTGCCAGCACCCCCGAGGGACAGGGGGCAGTTAATGAGCAGTTCTTC

D gene: TRBD2
clone size: many
J gene: TRBJ2-5
V gene: TRBV7-6
CDR3 protein: CASRTRTSGVQGGRTQYF
CDR3 DNA: TGTGCCAGCAGGACGAGGACTAGCGGAGTCCAGGGGGGGCGGACCCAGTACTTC

D gene: NA
clone size: many
J gene: TRBJ2-3
V gene: TRBV20-1
CDR3 protein: CSARVSTDTQYF
CDR3 DNA: TGCAGTGCTAGAGTAAGCACAGATACGCAGTATTTT

D gene: NA
clone size: many
J gene: TRBJ2-3
V gene: TRBV5-1
CDR3 protein: CASSLGQNTDTQYF
CDR3 DNA: TGCGCCAGCAGCTTGGGACAGAACACAGATACGCAGTATTTT

D gene: TRBD2
clone size: many
J gene: TRBJ2-1
V gene: TRBV4-1
CDR3 protein: CTERESSYNEQFF
CDR3 DNA: TGCACCGAGCGGGAAAGCTCCTACAATGAGCAGTTCTTC

D gene: NA
clone size: many
J gene: TRBJ2-7
V gene: TRBV12-3/TRBV12-4
CDR3 protein: CASSLGASGSYEQYF
CDR3 DNA: TGTGCCAGCAGTTTGGGGGCTAGCGGTTCCTACGAGCAGTACTTC

D gene: NA
clone size: many
J gene: TRBJ2-2
V gene: TRBV20-1
CDR3 protein: CSARKRTADPGELFF
CDR3 DNA: TGCAGTGCTAGAAAGCGGACAGCGGACCCCGGGGAGCTGTTTTTT

D gene: TRBD2
clone size: many
J gene: TRBJ2-5
V gene: TRBV4-1
CDR3 protein: CASSQGPTSVETQYF
CDR3 DNA: TGCGCCAGCAGCCAAGGACCGACTAGCGTAGAGACCCAGTACTTC

D gene: TRBD1
clone size: many
J gene: TRBJ1-1
V gene: TRBV3-1
CDR3 protein: CASSQDHRGNTEAFF
CDR3 DNA: TGTGCCAGCAGCCAAGATCACAGGGGGAACACTGAAGCTTTCTTT

D gene: NA
clone size: once
J gene: TRBJ1-1
V gene: TRBV5-1
CDR3 protein: CASSPDSMNTEAFF
CDR3 DNA: TGCGCCAGCAGCCCGGACAGTATGAACACTGAAGCTTTCTTT

D gene: NA
clone size: many
J gene: TRBJ2-1
V gene: TRBV7-9
CDR3 protein: CASSREQFF
CDR3 DNA: TGTGCCAGCAGCCGCGAGCAGTTCTTC

D gene: NA
clone size: many
J gene: TRBJ2-7
V gene: TRBV7-2
CDR3 protein: CASSFIGREVYEQYF
CDR3 DNA: TGTGCCAGCAGCTTTATCGGCAGGGAAGTCTACGAGCAGTACTTC

D gene: NA
clone size: many
J gene: TRBJ2-7
V gene: TRBV28
CDR3 protein: CATNRDRTYEQYF
CDR3 DNA: TGTGCCACCAACCGAGACAGGACCTACGAGCAGTACTTC

D gene: TRBD1
clone size: many
J gene: TRBJ1-1
V gene: TRBV3-1
CDR3 protein: CASSQGTGQMNTEAFF
CDR3 DNA: TGTGCCAGCAGCCAAGGTACGGGACAGATGAACACTGAAGCTTTCTTT

D gene: NA
clone size: many
J gene: TRBJ1-1
V gene: TRBV27
CDR3 protein: CASSLEGGYNEAFF
CDR3 DNA: TGTGCCAGCAGTTTAGAGGGGGGGTATAATGAAGCTTTCTTT

D gene: NA
clone size: NA
J gene: TRBJ2-5
V gene: TRBV18
CDR3 protein: CASSPGGEETQYF
CDR3 DNA: TGTGCCAGCTCACCAGGGGGCGAAGAGACCCAGTACTTC

D gene: TRBD2
clone size: many
J gene: TRBJ2-1
V gene: TRBV2
CDR3 protein: CASSEGLAANNEQFF
CDR3 DNA: TGTGCCAGCAGTGAAGGACTAGCGGCCAACAATGAGCAGTTCTTC

D gene: TRBD1
clone size: many
J gene: TRBJ2-3
V gene: TRBV5-1
CDR3 protein: CASSQQGAPRDTQYF
CDR3 DNA: TGCGCCAGCAGCCAACAGGGGGCCCCTAGGGATACGCAGTATTTT

D gene: NA
clone size: many
J gene: TRBJ2-7
V gene: TRBV6-1
CDR3 protein: CASSRTGAISYEQYF
CDR3 DNA: TGTGCCAGCAGCCGAACGGGGGCGATCTCTTACGAGCAGTACTTC

D gene: NA
clone size: many
J gene: TRBJ2-7
V gene: TRBV5-6
CDR3 protein: CASSFPGHSYEQYF
CDR3 DNA: TGTGCCAGCAGCTTCCCGGGACACTCCTACGAGCAGTACTTC

D gene: NA
clone size: NA
J gene: TRBJ1-1
V gene: TRBV2
CDR3 protein: CASGEKAQTNTEAFF
CDR3 DNA: TGTGCCAGCGGGGAGAAGGCACAGACTAACACTGAAGCTTTCTTT